This TCR beta chain originates from a study of OX40 agonist ivuxolimab in advanced cancers. As for the study in general: The patients received agonistic anti-OX40 (CD134) antibody ivuxolimab. Notes on the study in general: Among the lowest peripheral clonal expansion occurred in 0.1-3.0 mg/kg partial responders. Clones of CD4+ and CD8+ blood T cells grew by week 6 at doses of 0.1 to 3.0 mg/kg.

A word on this clone: Antigen specificity is unknown. Other nucleotide sequences in the sample specify the same CDR3.

Germline lookup yields CDR1 MNHEY and CDR2 SVGAGI. The V gene lost 0 bases and the J gene lost 7 bases, with 6 bases spanning the gap. CDR3 length: 12 residues. Repertoires were generated with immunoSEQ multiplex PCR, while TCRdb's copy carries only in-frame clones and drops some. The sample includes about 49,000 clones, 60% to 80% seen only once; the top ten take over 6.5%. V is TRBV6-5 and J is TRBJ1-1; D call uncertain. Sequenced material: CD4+ or CD8+ T cells sorted from blood, taken in a trial of the OX40 agonist ivuxolimab. This clonotype originated in an adult with an advanced solid tumor such as melanoma, head and neck, liver or kidney cancer. CDR3 DNA sequence: TGTGCCAGCAGTTACTCGGGCGTTGAAGCTTTCTTT. It yields the protein CASSYSGVEAFF.